This T cell receptor beta chain came from a study of cytomegalovirus exposure and HLA in healthy donors. There are 12 residues in the CDR3. The V and J ends lost 8 bases and 7 bases, in that order; junction bases with no gene match: 5. Germline V gene sequence: CDR1 SEHNR, CDR2 FQNEAQ (reference sequence). The PCR made use of 60 Vbeta and 13 Jbeta primers. Some clones are missing from TCRdb's copy, which holds only in-frame ones; the method was immunoSEQ multiplex PCR. Recorded for this sample: 53,000 or so clones. The chain has TRBV7-9 and TRBJ2-1; 7 bases line up with TRBD2. Sequencing used PBMCs. The sequence was obtained from a man aged 18 to 35 in good health and CMV-seropositive. DNA for the CDR3: TGTGCCAGCGGGGGGGTCGGGAATGAGCAGTTCTTC. This sequence encodes CASGGVGNEQFF. The whole variable domain, filled in from reference TRBV7-9 and TRBJ2-1, reads DTGVSQNPRHKITKRGQNVTFRCDPISEHNRLYWYRQTLGQGPEFLTYFQNEAQLEKSRLLSDRFSAERPKGSFSTLEIQRTEQGDSAMYLCASGGVGNEQFFGPGTRLTVL.